Following are 25 T cell receptor beta chains from one sample sequenced in a study of blood T cell repertoires in COVID-19. Repertoires were generated with immunoSEQ multiplex PCR, while TCRdb's copy carries only in-frame clones and drops some. This table has about 150,000 clones, roughly 90% appearing once. Sequenced material: PBMCs or T cells enriched from blood (not recorded which). The origin of the receptors is a man aged 50 to 60 who had recovered from COVID-19.

For the CDR3, the DNA is TGTGCCAGCAGCTTATTGTTCCTTATGAACACTGAAGCTTTCTTT. Translation: CASSLLFLMNTEAFF. The rearrangement joins TRBV7-9 to TRBJ1-1; D not resolved. The germline V and J ends were trimmed by 2 bases and 0 bases, with 10 bases remaining between them. The CDR3 totals 15 residues. Germline assignment: CDR1 SEHNR and CDR2 FQNEAQ (reference sequence).

This chain joins TRBV2 and TRBJ1-1, with a weak D call TRBD1 (5 bases). The V end was cut by 3 bases, the J end by 1 base, with 9 bases between. The germline V gene has CDR1 SNHLY and CDR2 FYNNEI. The CDR3 has 14 residues. The CDR3 sequence: CASSDGGPNTEAFF. As DNA, the CDR3 is TGTGCCAGCAGTGACGGGGGACCGAACACTGAAGCTTTCTTT.

The gene calls are TRBV7-2 and TRBJ2-2; 9 nucleotides agree with TRBD1. This CDR3 spans 16 amino acids. Unmatched junction bases numbered 8, after V lost 5 bases and J lost 4 bases. In germline, CDR1 is SGHTA, CDR2 FQGNSA. This CDR3 is CASSPSRDRVTGELFF. Written as DNA, the CDR3 is TGTGCCAGCAGCCCAAGCCGGGACAGGGTCACCGGGGAGCTGTTTTTT.

The chain carries TRBV5-4 and TRBJ2-3, with TRBD2 as a possible D gene (5 bases). Germline values: CDR1 SGHNT, CDR2 YYREEE (reference sequence). The germline V and J ends were trimmed by 3 bases and 0 bases, with 8 bases remaining between them. This CDR3 contains 14 residues. The CDR3 here is CASSWKRSTDTQYF. For the CDR3, the DNA is TGTGCCAGCAGCTGGAAGCGGAGCACAGATACGCAGTATTTT.

The chain joins TRBV28 to TRBJ2-6, with 9 positions matching TRBD1. Germline trimming cut 6 bases from V and 0 bases from J; bases unmatched to any gene: 9. The CDR3 totals 18 residues. Germline V lookup: CDR1 MDHEN, CDR2 SYDVKM. In DNA, the CDR3 is TGTGCCAGCAGCCCTACAGGGACAGGGATCTCTGGGGCCAACGTCCTGACTTTC. Its protein is CASSPTGTGISGANVLTF.

The CDR3 region has the DNA TGTGCCAGCTCACCCGGGACAAAAGAGACCCAGTACTTC. The encoded protein is CASSPGTKETQYF. The J gene is TRBJ2-5, the V gene TRBV18; D is possibly TRBD1 (6 bases). The V gene lost 3 bases and the J gene lost 3 bases, with 8 bases spanning the gap. CDR3 length: 13 amino acids. The germline CDR1 and CDR2 sequences are KGHSH and LQKENI. The variable domain in full, with the rest retrieved from reference TRBV18 and TRBJ2-5, is NAGVMQNPRHLVRRRGQEARLRCSPMKGHSHVYWYRQLPEEGLKFMVYLQKENIIDESGMPKERFSAEFPKEGPSILRIQQVVRGDSAAYFCASSPGTKETQYFGPGTRLLVL.

The V call is TRBV7-8, the J call TRBJ2-1; maybe TRBD2 (6 bases). The CDR3 totals 16 residues. Trimming took 6 bases from V and 3 from J, leaving 18 bases between them. Germline-derived CDR1 and CDR2 are SGHVS and FQNEAQ. CDR3 bases: TGTGCCAGCAGTCCCACCCGGGGGAGACACTACAATGAGCAGTTCTTC. As protein: CASSPTRGRHYNEQFF.

J is TRBJ1-5 and V is TRBV21-1; TRBD1 was called by the table and not checked on the DNA. TRBV21-1 is described as a pseudogene. There are 14 residues in the CDR3. DNA of the CDR3: TGTGCCAGCATCCCCAGGGGGATCAATCAGCCCCAGCATTTT. Amino acids: CASIPRGINQPQHF.

The chain uses TRBV7-2 and TRBJ2-3; 8 bases agree with TRBD1. The trim removed 4 bases at V and 8 bases at J, leaving 8 bases unmatched. CDR3 length: 14 amino acids. The germline V gene has CDR1 SGHTA and CDR2 FQGNSA. The CDR3 reads CASSSRQGKTTQYF. The CDR3 DNA follows: TGTGCCAGCAGCTCCCGACAGGGGAAAACTACGCAGTATTTT.

This CDR3 is CASSHFDRMGRSSYNSPLHF. As DNA, the CDR3 is TGTGCCAGCTCACACTTCGACCGGATGGGTAGGAGCTCCTATAATTCACCCCTCCACTTT. The chain links TRBV18 to TRBJ1-6; no definite D call. Germline values: CDR1 KGHSH, CDR2 LQKENI. The CDR3 is 20 amino acids. V lost 4 bases and J lost 0, with 22 bases in between.

The CDR3 protein is CASSLGGTGELFF. For the CDR3, the DNA is TGTGCCAGCAGCTTAGGAGGAACCGGGGAGCTGTTTTTT. V and J are TRBV7-3 and TRBJ2-2; tentatively, D is TRBD2 (5 bases). The CDR3 loop spans 13 amino acids. Trimming left V 2 bases short and J 5 bases short, with 6 bases between. Germline V gene sequence: CDR1 SGHTA, CDR2 FQGTGA.

This chain joins TRBV12-5 and TRBJ2-7; TRBD2 is a possible D gene (6 bases). Trimming removed 5 bases from V and 3 bases from J, with 23 bases in between. CDR1 is LGHNT, CDR2 FRNRAP, per germline. This CDR3 has 17 amino acids. CDR3 nucleotide sequence: TGTGCTAGTGGTAGTTGCGCCACGCGGGGACCTCTCTACGAGCAGTACGTC. This encodes CASGSCATRGPLYEQYV.

The chain combines TRBV4-2 with TRBJ1-3; 7 bases match TRBD1. The germline V gene encodes CDR1 LGHNA and CDR2 YNFKEQ. The V and J ends lost 3 bases and 0 bases, in that order; junction bases with no gene match: 8. This CDR3 comprises 17 residues. CDR3 bases: TGTGCCAGCAGCCAGAAGCGGACAGGAAACTCTGGAAACACCATATATTTT. Protein sequence: CASSQKRTGNSGNTIYF.

V gene TRBV6-2 or TRBV6-3 combines with J gene TRBJ1-2; 7 bases fit TRBD1. Germline lookup yields CDR1 MNHEY and CDR2 SVGEGT. Losses at the gene ends were 5 bases for V and 9 bases for J; bases not matched to a gene: 9. The CDR3 totals 13 residues. The CDR3: CASSSRGTSRYTF. In nucleotides, the CDR3 is TGTGCCAGCAGTAGCAGGGGGACTTCTCGCTACACCTTC.

This clone appeared a single time. The rearrangement links TRBV7-7 to TRBJ2-3, with D possibly being TRBD1 (6 bases). This CDR3 contains 15 residues. The germline CDR1 and CDR2 sequences are SSHAT and FNYEAQ (reference sequence). The V end was cut by 2 bases, the J end by 2 bases, with 11 bases between. The DNA for the CDR3 is TGTGCCAGCAGCTTAAGGGGGTCCCCCACAGATACGCAGTATTTT. Its translation: CASSLRGSPTDTQYF.

This chain joins TRBV7-2 and TRBJ1-5, with D possibly matching TRBD1 (5 bases). Trimming took off 1 base at V and 1 base at J, with 8 bases between the two ends. Per germline, CDR1 SGHTA and CDR2 FQGNSA. This CDR3 is 15 amino acids long. The CDR3 bases are TGTGCCAGCAGCTTAGAGGCAGGGAGCAATCAGCCCCAGCATTTT. It codes for CASSLEAGSNQPQHF.

V usage is TRBV30 and J usage is TRBJ2-1, with 8 nucleotides matching TRBD2. The CDR3 length is 15 residues. The V segment lost 3 bases and the J segment 8 bases; nucleotides outside the gene matches: 12. From germline, CDR1 is GTSNPN and CDR2 SVGIG (reference sequence). The CDR3 here is CAWRPFSGMGDEQFF. The DNA for the CDR3 is TGTGCCTGGAGACCCTTTAGCGGGATGGGCGATGAGCAGTTCTTC.

V gene TRBV18 combines with J gene TRBJ2-5, with D possibly TRBD1 on 5 matching bases. Trimming cost V 5 bases and J 2 bases, with 15 bases left between them. Germline V gene data show CDR1 as KGHSH and CDR2 as LQKENI. The CDR3 sequence is 15 residues long. The CDR3 is CASSTLLDKQETQYF. The CDR3 DNA follows: TGTGCCAGCTCAACCTTGTTGGACAAGCAAGAGACCCAGTACTTC.

The chain joins TRBV12-5 to TRBJ1-2; possible D gene TRBD1, 5 bases. The CDR3 covers 13 residues. V dropped 2 bases and J dropped 4 bases, with 8 bases sitting between them. CDR1 is LGHNT and CDR2 is FRNRAP in the germline V gene. CDR3 in DNA: TGTGCTAGTGGTTTGACAGGAAGCTATGGCTACACCTTC. The encoded protein is CASGLTGSYGYTF.

This clone was observed once. The gene calls are TRBV11-2 and TRBJ2-2, with 8 bases matching TRBD1. CDR1 and CDR2 (germline): SGHAT, FQNNGV. The V gene end was trimmed by 5 bases and the J gene end by 5 bases; junction bases not matched to a gene: 4. The CDR3 has 14 amino acids. The DNA of the CDR3 is TGTGCCAGCAGCGTTGACAGGGGAACCGGGGAGCTGTTTTTT. Protein product: CASSVDRGTGELFF.

The V call is TRBV18, the J call TRBJ1-4; TRBD1 matches 7 bases. This CDR3 is 14 amino acids long. Germline values: CDR1 KGHSH, CDR2 LQKENI. V trimming: 6 bases; J trimming: 7 bases; junction bases outside the gene matches: 8. CDR3 protein: CASSPRGNSEKLFF. CDR3 nucleotide sequence: TGTGCCAGCTCTCCCAGGGGGAACAGTGAAAAACTGTTTTTT.

This clone was counted between two and nine times. This chain's CDR3 is CASSEGSETQYF. CDR3 DNA: TGTGCCAGCAGTGAAGGGAGCGAGACCCAGTACTTC. The chain joins TRBV6-1 to TRBJ2-5; D call uncertain. Germline V gene data show CDR1 as MNHNS and CDR2 as SASEGT. The CDR3 extends over 12 amino acids. Trimming shortened V by 1 base and J by 5 bases, and 5 bases separated the two germline ends.

Remarks on this clone: At one end the junction does not follow the germline gene, possibly because of a read error. CDR3: CSSSPGRVGYEQYF. The CDR3 DNA is TGTTCCAGCTCACCGGGGAGGGTCGGCTACGAGCAGTACTTC. The chain carries TRBV7-2 and TRBJ2-7; 7 bases are shared with TRBD2. Germline V gene data show CDR1 as SGHTA and CDR2 as FQGNSA. This CDR3 has 14 residues.

This clone was seen a handful of times. V is TRBV19 and J is TRBJ1-6; a weak D match, TRBD1 (6 bases). Germline V gives CDR1 LNHDA, CDR2 SQIVND (reference sequence). The V end lost 3 bases, the J end lost 7 bases, and 10 bases lay between the germline ends. The CDR3 has 14 amino acids. The CDR3 coding sequence is TGTGCCAGTAGTATGGTGGACAGCAATTCACCCCTCCACTTT. Translating it yields CASSMVDSNSPLHF.

This rearrangement joins TRBV7-8 to TRBJ2-3; D perhaps matches TRBD2 (5 bases). CDR1 and CDR2 (germline): SGHVS, FQNEAQ. The CDR3 runs to 13 residues. Trimming pared 5 bases from V and 6 bases from J, leaving 12 bases between. The CDR3 DNA reads TGTGCCAGCAGCCGTGACCGCGGGGATACGCAGTATTTT. Residues: CASSRDRGDTQYF.